The T cell receptor beta chain described here comes from a study of cytomegalovirus exposure and HLA in healthy donors (TCRdb year 2017). Concerning the study at large: An earlier analysis of roughly 610 of the donors reported around 280 Gb of sequence data and 100 million to 120 million unique TCR beta sequences obtained from around 170 million T cells. Rather than using new phenotypic data, the later analysis identified candidate immune exposures from TCR beta sequences and from how often those sequences occurred across donors. All discovery cohort repertoires had been generated on a single sequencing platform. Class I and class II HLA loci were covered by the typing at four-digit resolution. Among the roughly 390 genotyped donors, around 81% belonged to the genetic ancestry cluster associated with self-reported Caucasian donors. About 320 gigabases of sequencing data and approximately 85 million unique TCR sequences were included in an early release covering roughly 700 HLA-typed donors. The study combined high-throughput TCR immunosequencing, statistical association of individual TCRs with disease status, and machine learning to predict cytomegalovirus infection status. Among roughly 370 genotyped donors of the cohort, an average of roughly 240,000 unique TCR beta nucleotide sequences were sequenced per donor, 15% to 20% of them non-productive. Genome-wide SNP genotypes for about 65% of the roughly 700 donors were used in a later genetic analysis, which treated that subset as a discovery cohort. Typing coverage varied by locus: 629-630 donors for A, B, C, DRB1 and DQB1; 522 for DQA1; around 610 for DPA1; roughly 450 for DPB1. In a later analysis, previously published TCR beta repertoires from 666 donors were re-analyzed and high-resolution HLA genotyping was added so that TCR occurrence patterns could be studied. About five DR-DQ haplotypes were treated as single units for association and clustering because of strong linkage in the cohort. In an earlier analysis of over 550 of the donors, high-throughput TCR beta sequencing was used to judge whether each TCR beta V gene segment behaved as functional or pseudogenic. The study used immunosequencing to profile the T cell repertoires of under 700 subjects and linked those repertoires to cytomegalovirus serostatus. In addition to the first cohort of several hundred subjects, a separate validation cohort of 130 or so different subjects was used. Donor age, sex, ethnicity and CMV serostatus were compiled together with the repertoire data. The study was designed to test whether signatures of past pathogen exposure could be identified by cataloging public T cell receptors.

The cohort consisted of approximately 670 healthy bone marrow donors. All cohort members were sampled while nominally healthy, although unrecorded immune exposures were likely present. The donor was CMV seropositive and was included in the group of some 290 seropositive cohort members. A peripheral blood sample was provided by each donor, and peripheral blood mononuclear cells were used for TCR beta sequencing. The Qiagen DNeasy Blood Extraction Kit was used to extract genomic DNA from the blood cell samples. Study-wide findings and limitations: Correlated functional status among segregating V segments might be attributable to linkage disequilibrium, but an unknown experimental factor could not be ruled out. CMV serostatus was the only immune exposure information available for the cohort. A later analysis found that TCR association rates varied across HLA loci, with DRB1 alleles showing the most associated TCRs and HLA-C alleles the fewest. The presence/absence analyses assumed that sequencing depth was roughly uniform across donors, and that assumption may not be true. In an earlier analysis of roughly 560 of the donors, most TCR beta V segments were observed in productive rearrangements about 87% or about 30% of the time, broadly matching IMGT annotations. In the study, approximately 160 TCR beta chains were listed as associated with cytomegalovirus. The authors suggested that the approach could potentially be generalized to other disease states and immunological phenotypes. In vitro tests confirmed that three of the cytomegalovirus-associated TCR beta chains recognize cytomegalovirus antigens. In a later genetic analysis, a missense DCLRE1C variant was associated with V-gene and J-gene trimming of TCR beta chains, and the association was replicated in an independent cohort. Most TCR sequences were observed very rarely across donors, whereas some public TCRs were present in many individuals. A later genetic analysis reported fewer N-insertions in productive TCRs among donors in an Asian-associated ancestry cluster than the roughly 650-donor mean. A further reported finding was that TCR beta sequences accurately predicted the HLA-A and HLA-B alleles for most subjects in the first cohort. In a later analysis, HLA-associated TCR beta chains showed more clonal expansion and lower generation probabilities than non-associated chains that were equally common. Because some donors lacked HLA typing at each locus, the association tests relied only on the typed subset. A cluster of highly shared sequence variants was judged likely to represent a technical artifact of the sequencing pipeline. This cohort had only TCR beta chains sequenced, and the lack of alpha or paired-chain data limited which features could be detected. A later analysis reported that several top co-occurrence clusters appeared linked to parvovirus B19, influenza, CMV and Epstein-Barr virus. The classifier was reported to diagnose cytomegalovirus status with high specificity and sensitivity in both the original cohort and the validation cohort. Most CMV-associated TCR beta chains appeared to be HLA-restricted in a later analysis, and the HLA associations seemed to be driven largely by CMV exposure. At a false discovery rate of 0.05, a later analysis linked fewer than 20,000 TCR beta sequences to specific HLA alleles. The earlier analysis of 587 of the donors excluded over 15 rarely observed V segments, including chromosome 9 orphons, because counts were too low. Assigning TCR associations to individual alleles was difficult when HLA alleles, especially DR and DQ, strongly co-occurred.

Libraries came from the immunoSEQ multiplex PCR assay. The multiplex PCR relied on a mix of 60 forward primers for TCR Vbeta segments and 13 reverse primers for TCR Jbeta segments. The CDR3 region of rearranged TCR beta genes was amplified from genomic DNA by a multiplex PCR assay. The Illumina HiSeq System was used to sequence the amplified TCR beta libraries as 87-base-pair reads. The original pipeline was this. A later analysis counted some 74 million unique TCR beta chains across the 650 to 700 repertoires, and some 12 million of these chains were shared by at least two donors. To remove PCR and sequencing errors, raw reads were error-corrected and collapsed into unique sequences using a nearest-neighbor algorithm that merged closely related sequences. V, D and J gene segments were assigned by aligning CDR3 sequences to IMGT reference sequences. For a sequence to be retained, a match of at least six nucleotides was required to both a V gene segment and a J gene segment. A rearrangement counted as productive if the CDR3 had no stop codons and remained in frame with V and J, and every other rearrangement counted as non-productive. Following IMGT convention, CDR3 was defined as the stretch from the second conserved V-encoded cysteine to the conserved J-encoded phenylalanine. In an earlier analysis of approximately 590 of the donors, sequences lacking an unambiguous match to a single V gene segment were excluded. An earlier analysis of 550 to 650 of the donors classified V segments as functional when productive rearrangements were above 56.7% and as segregating when the standard deviation between donors was above 5%. To diagnose cytomegalovirus status from the catalog of TCR beta chain sequences, a statistical classification framework was built. In a later analysis, V and J genes were assigned by comparing TCR nucleotide sequences against IMGT/GENE-DB human TR gene sequences. The TCRdist pipeline was used in a later analysis to assign CDR3 sequences and most-parsimonious VDJ recombination scenarios. A later analysis defined each TCR beta chain by its CDR3 amino acid sequence plus V-gene family, and excluded reads lacking a unique V-gene family. A later analysis removed several hundred highly shared, low-generation-probability nucleotide sequences to deal with suspected cross-contamination and a sequencing artifact. A later analysis calculated a clonal expansion index for each public chain from normalized within-repertoire ranks of inferred template counts. Generation probabilities in a later analysis came from a VDJ recombination model fitted to out-of-frame rearrangements, and those results were checked against IGoR. In a later analysis, TCR-TCR, TCR-HLA and TCR-CMV co-occurrence was scored with hypergeometric tests, and a repertoire-size bias correction was applied to TCR pairs. In a later analysis, false discovery rates were estimated by permuting HLA or CMV assignments 20 times. In a later analysis, co-occurring TCRs were grouped using DBSCAN, and TCRdist sequence similarity was added for clustering within HLA-allele-positive subsets. Co-occurrence clustering excluded repertoires with fewer than 30,000 or more than 120,000 public chains, plus five with anomalous nucleotide sharing. TCRdb obtained this table from immuneACCESS and retained in-frame rearrangements with V and J assigned. These tables miss some clones; where compared with another copy, unresolved V genes account for less than half of the shortfall, and the remainder is unexplained. That table is the source of V, J and clone size, and D and trimming were worked out from the DNA. This sample is represented by about 160,000 clones; roughly 79% of them were singletons. Of the sample, about 9.1% is held by the ten largest clones.

Comment on this clone: Its antigen specificity is not known. No much larger clone is present one base from it, and per-base qualities are unavailable.

The TCR was taken from a man aged 18-30 years in good health and CMV-seropositive. Sample: PBMCs.

This receptor has the CDR3 CASSPGGGRSSGNTIYF. The DNA sequence is as follows: TGTGCCAGCAGCCCTGGGGGAGGCAGGAGCTCTGGAAACACCATATATTTT. The chain uses TRBV7-8 and TRBJ1-3, with TRBD1 as a weak D call on 5 bases. CDR1 SGHVS and CDR2 FQNEAQ are derived from the germline V gene. The germline ends are 17 bases apart after V is trimmed by 5 bases and J by 0 bases. From the cysteine up to the phenylalanine, the CDR3 has a length of 17 residues. The sequence is cut down to CDR3 DNA, 51 bases in frame from base 1.